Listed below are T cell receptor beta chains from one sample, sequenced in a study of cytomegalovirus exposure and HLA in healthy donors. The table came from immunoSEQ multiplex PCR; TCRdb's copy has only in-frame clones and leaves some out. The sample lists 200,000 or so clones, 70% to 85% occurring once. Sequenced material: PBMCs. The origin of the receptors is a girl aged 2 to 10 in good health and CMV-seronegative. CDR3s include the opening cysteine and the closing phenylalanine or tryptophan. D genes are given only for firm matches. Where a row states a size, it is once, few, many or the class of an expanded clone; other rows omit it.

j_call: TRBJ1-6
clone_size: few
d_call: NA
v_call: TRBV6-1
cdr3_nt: TGTGCCAGCAGGACGGGTTTTGATTCACCCCTCCACTTT
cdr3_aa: CASRTGFDSPLHF

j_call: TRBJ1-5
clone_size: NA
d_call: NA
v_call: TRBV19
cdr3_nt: TGTGCCAGTAGCTCCGCCGGCCTAGGTAGGAATCAGCCCCAGCATTTT
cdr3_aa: CASSSAGLGRNQPQHF

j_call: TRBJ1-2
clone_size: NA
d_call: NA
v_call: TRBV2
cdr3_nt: TGTGCCAGCAATATTCGTCAAACGGGTGGCTACACCTTC
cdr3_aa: CASNIRQTGGYTF

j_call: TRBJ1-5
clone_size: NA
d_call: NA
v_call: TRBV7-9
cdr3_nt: TGTGCCAGCAGCTCCGACCGGGAGAGCAATCAGCCCCAGCATTTT
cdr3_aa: CASSSDRESNQPQHF

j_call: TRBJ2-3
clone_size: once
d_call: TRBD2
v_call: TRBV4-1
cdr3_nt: TGCGCCAGCAGCCGACTACTGACTAGCGGCACAGATACGCAGTATTTT
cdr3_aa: CASSRLLTSGTDTQYF

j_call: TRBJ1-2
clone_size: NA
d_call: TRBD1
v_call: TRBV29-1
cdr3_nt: TGCAGCGTGCTGACAGGGGATAACTATGGCTACACCTTC
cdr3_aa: CSVLTGDNYGYTF

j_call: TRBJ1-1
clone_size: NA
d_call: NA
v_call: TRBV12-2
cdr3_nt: TGTGCAAGTCGCGCCCCCCAGTCCCCATTGAACACTGAAGCTTTCTTT
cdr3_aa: CASRAPQSPLNTEAFF

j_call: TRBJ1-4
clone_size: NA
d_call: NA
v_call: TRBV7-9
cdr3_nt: TGTGCCAGCAGCTGGGCCATGGGGCAGGATGAAAAACTGTTTTTT
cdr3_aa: CASSWAMGQDEKLFF

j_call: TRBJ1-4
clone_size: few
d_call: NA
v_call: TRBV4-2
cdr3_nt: TGTGCCAGCAGCCACGACAGGATAAGGGGTGAAAAACTGTTTTTT
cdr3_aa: CASSHDRIRGEKLFF

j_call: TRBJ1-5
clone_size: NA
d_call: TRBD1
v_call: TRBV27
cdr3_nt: TGTGCCAGCAGTTTATCGCTTAGACAGGGGTTCCATCAGCCCCAGCATTTT
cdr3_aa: CASSLSLRQGFHQPQHF

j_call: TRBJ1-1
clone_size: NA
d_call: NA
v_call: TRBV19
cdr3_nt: TGTGCCAGTAGGGGGGCTAGGACTGAAGCTTTCTTT
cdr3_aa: CASRGARTEAFF

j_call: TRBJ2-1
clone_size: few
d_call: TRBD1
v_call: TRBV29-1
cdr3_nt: TGCAGCGTCACAGGGGGGAGCTCCTACAATGAGCAGTTCTTC
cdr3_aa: CSVTGGSSYNEQFF

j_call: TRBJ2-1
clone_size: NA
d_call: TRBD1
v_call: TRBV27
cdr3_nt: TGTGCCAGCAGTTTATTACAGGGGGCCGGTAATGAGCAGTTCTTC
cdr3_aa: CASSLLQGAGNEQFF

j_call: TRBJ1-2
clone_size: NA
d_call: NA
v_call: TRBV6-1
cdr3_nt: TGTGCCAGCCGGTTTGCGGCAGCACCATTGGGCTACACCTTC
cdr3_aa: CASRFAAAPLGYTF

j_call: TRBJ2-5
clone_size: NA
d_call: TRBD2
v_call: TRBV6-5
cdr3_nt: TGTGCCAGCAGTCTAGCGGGGGGGCGTGAGACCCAGTACTTC
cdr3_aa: CASSLAGGRETQYF

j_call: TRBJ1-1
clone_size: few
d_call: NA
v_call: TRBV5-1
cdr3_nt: TGCGCCAGCAGCGATACAGACAGAGAGAACACTGAAGCTTTCTTT
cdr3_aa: CASSDTDRENTEAFF

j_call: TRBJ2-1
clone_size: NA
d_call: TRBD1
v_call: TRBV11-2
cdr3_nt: TGTGCCAGCAGCTTAGTCCCGGCCTTCTACGGGACAGTTTACAATGAGCAGTTCTTC
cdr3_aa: CASSLVPAFYGTVYNEQFF

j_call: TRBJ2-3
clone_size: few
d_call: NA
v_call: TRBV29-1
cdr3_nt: TGCAGCGTTGATATAGGCACAGATACGCAGTATTTT
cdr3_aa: CSVDIGTDTQYF

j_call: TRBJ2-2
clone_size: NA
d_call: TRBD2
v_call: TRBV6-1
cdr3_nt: TGTGCCAGCAGTGAAGGCCTAGCGGGCACCGGGGAGCTGTTTTTT
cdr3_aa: CASSEGLAGTGELFF

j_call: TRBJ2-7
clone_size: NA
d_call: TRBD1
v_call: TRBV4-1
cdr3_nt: TGCGCCAGCAGCCAAACAGGGGGCTACGAGCAGTACTTC
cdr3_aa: CASSQTGGYEQYF

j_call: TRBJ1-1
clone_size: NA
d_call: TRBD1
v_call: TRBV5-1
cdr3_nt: TGCGCCAGCAGCTTGGACGCCAGGGGGCAAGAAGCTTTCTTT
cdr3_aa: CASSLDARGQEAFF

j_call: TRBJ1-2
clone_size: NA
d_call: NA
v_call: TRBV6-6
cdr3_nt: TGTGCCAGCAGTTACCTTCCGGGGGGCTATGGCTACACCTTC
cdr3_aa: CASSYLPGGYGYTF

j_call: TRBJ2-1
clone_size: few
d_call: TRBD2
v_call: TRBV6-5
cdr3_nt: TGTGCCAGCAGCCGGGGACTAGCGCGAGGCAATGAGCAGTTCTTC
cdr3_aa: CASSRGLARGNEQFF

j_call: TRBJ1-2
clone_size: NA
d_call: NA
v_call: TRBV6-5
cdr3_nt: TGTGCCAGCCGTCGAACAGCTAACTATGGCTACACCTTC
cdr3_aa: CASRRTANYGYTF

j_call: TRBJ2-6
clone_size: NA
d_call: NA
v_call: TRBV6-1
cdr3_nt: TGTGCCAGCAGTGATGTTCAGGGTTGGGCTGGGGCCAACGTCCTGACTTTC
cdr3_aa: CASSDVQGWAGANVLTF

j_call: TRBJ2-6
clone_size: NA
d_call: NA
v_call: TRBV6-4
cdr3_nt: TGTGCCAGCAGTGACCTTCCGGGCTCTGGGGCCAACGTCCTGACTTTC
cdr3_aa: CASSDLPGSGANVLTF

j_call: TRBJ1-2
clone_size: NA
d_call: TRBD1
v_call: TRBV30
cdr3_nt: TGTGCCTGGAGCCAGGGGGATGTCGGTGGCTACACCTTC
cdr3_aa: CAWSQGDVGGYTF

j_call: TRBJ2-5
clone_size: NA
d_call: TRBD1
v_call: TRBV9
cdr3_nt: TGTGCCAGCAGCGGAGGGGACAGGGGACAAGAGACCCAGTACTTC
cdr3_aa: CASSGGDRGQETQYF

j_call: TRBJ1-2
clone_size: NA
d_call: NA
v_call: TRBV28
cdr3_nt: TGTGCCAGCAGTTTGTGGCAGGATGGCTACACCTTC
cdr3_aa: CASSLWQDGYTF

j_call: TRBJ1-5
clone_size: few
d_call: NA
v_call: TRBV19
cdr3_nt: TGTGCCAGTAGCCTCCCGCAGACAGGAGCAATCATCCCCCAGCATTTT
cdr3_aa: CASSLPQTGAIIPQHF

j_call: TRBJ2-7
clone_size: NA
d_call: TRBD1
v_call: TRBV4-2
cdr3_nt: TGTGCCAGCAGCCAAGATAGGAGGCTACAGGGGGAGTATTACGAGCAGTACTTC
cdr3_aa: CASSQDRRLQGEYYEQYF

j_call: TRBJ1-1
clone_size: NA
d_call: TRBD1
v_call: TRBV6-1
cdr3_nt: TGTGCCAGCAGTGAAGAGGGGGCCTACACTGAAGCTTTCTTT
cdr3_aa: CASSEEGAYTEAFF

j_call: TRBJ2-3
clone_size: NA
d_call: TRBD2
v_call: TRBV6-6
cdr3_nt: TGTGCCAGCAGACCGGGGGGTGATACGCAGTATTTT
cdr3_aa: CASRPGGDTQYF

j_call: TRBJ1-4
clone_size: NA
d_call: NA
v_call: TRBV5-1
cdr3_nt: TGCGCCAGCAGCTTGGGCGCCCGGCAGGATAATGAAAAACTGTTTTTT
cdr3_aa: CASSLGARQDNEKLFF

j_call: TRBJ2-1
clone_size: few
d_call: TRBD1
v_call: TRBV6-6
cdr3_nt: TGTGCCAGCAGTTCGACAGGGGGCTTTAGTGAGCAGTTCTTC
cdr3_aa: CASSSTGGFSEQFF

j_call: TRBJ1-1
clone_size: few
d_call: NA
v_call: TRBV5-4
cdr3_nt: TGTGCCAGCAGCATCCTTGGACAGCTGAACACTGAAGCTTTCTTT
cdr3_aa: CASSILGQLNTEAFF

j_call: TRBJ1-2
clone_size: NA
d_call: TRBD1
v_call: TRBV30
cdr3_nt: TGTGCCTGGAGGGGGACAGTCTATGGCTACACCTTC
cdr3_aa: CAWRGTVYGYTF

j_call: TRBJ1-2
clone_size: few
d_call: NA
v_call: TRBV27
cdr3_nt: TGTGCCAGCAGTAATCCGGGTACCTATGGCTACACCTTC
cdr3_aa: CASSNPGTYGYTF

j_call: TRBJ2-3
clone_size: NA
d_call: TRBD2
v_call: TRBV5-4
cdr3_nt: TGTGCCAGCAGCTTTTCCCTAGCGGGAGGTCCAGATACGCAGTATTTT
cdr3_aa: CASSFSLAGGPDTQYF

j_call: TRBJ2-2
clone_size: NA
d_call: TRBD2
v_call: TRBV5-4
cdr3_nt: TGTGCCAGCAGCTTGGCCCTAGCGGGAGGAGTCTCCGGGGAGCTGTTTTTT
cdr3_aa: CASSLALAGGVSGELFF

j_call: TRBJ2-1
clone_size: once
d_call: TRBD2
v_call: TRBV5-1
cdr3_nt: TGCGCCAGCAGAGGATTCGGGACTAGCGGGGGGGCTTTTGAGCAGTTCTTC
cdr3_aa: CASRGFGTSGGAFEQFF

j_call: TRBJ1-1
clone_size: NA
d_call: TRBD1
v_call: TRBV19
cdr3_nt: TGTGCCAGTAGATCCGGACAGGGGAACACTGAAGCTTTCTTT
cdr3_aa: CASRSGQGNTEAFF

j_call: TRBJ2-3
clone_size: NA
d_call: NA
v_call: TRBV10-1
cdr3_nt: TGCGCCAGCAGTGAGTCGAGGTCTCCCGCAGATACGCAGTATTTT
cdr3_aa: CASSESRSPADTQYF

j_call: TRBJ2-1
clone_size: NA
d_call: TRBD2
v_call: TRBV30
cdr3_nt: TGTGCCTGGAGTGTCGATAGCGGGAGGGCTGAGCAGTTCTTC
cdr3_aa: CAWSVDSGRAEQFF

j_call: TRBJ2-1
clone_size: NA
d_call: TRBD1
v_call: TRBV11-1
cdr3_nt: TGTGCCAGCAGCACAGGGGGCCTTTACAATGAGCAGTTCTTC
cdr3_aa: CASSTGGLYNEQFF

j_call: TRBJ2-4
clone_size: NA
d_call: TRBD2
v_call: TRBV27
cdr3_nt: TGTGCCAGCAGTGCCGGACTAGCGGGTCCCAAAAACATTCAGTACTTC
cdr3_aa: CASSAGLAGPKNIQYF

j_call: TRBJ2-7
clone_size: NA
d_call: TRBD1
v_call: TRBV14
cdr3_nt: TGTGCCAGCAGCCAAGAAGGGACAGCTACCCCCTACGAGCAGTACTTC
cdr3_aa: CASSQEGTATPYEQYF

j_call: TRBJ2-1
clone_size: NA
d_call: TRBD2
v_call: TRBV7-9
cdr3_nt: TGTGCCAGCAGCTTATTACTAGCGGGAGAACGGGAGCAGTTCTTC
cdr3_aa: CASSLLLAGEREQFF

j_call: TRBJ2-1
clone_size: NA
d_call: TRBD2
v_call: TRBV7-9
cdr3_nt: TGTGCCAGCAGCACAGGACTAGCCTCGGACAATGAGCAGTTCTTC
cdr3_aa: CASSTGLASDNEQFF

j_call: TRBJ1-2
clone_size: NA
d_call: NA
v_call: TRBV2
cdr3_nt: TGTGCCAGCAGTGAAACGGGGGTCGTGGGCTACACCTTC
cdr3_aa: CASSETGVVGYTF

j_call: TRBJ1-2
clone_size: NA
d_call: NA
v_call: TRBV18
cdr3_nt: TGTGCCAGCTCACCCAGGATGGGGGCCAGGCGGGTCTATGGCTACACCTTC
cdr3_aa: CASSPRMGARRVYGYTF

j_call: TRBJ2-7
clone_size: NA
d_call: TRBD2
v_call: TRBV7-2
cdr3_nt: TGTGCCAGCAGCTCGTCCGGGGGGGTACTCTACGAGCAGTACTTC
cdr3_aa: CASSSSGGVLYEQYF

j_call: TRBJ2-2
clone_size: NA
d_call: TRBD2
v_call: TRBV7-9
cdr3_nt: TGTGCCAGCAGCCGTTATCGGACTAGCCTTTTATCCGGGGAGCTGTTTTTT
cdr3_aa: CASSRYRTSLLSGELFF

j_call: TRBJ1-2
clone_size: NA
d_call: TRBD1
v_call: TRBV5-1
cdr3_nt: TGCGCCAGCAGCTTTCTAGACAGGGCTGACTATGGCTACACCTTC
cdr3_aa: CASSFLDRADYGYTF

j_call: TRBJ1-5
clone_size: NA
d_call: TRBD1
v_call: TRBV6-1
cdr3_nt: TGTGCCAGCAGGGACAGGGCAGGAGTTCAGCCCCAGCATTTT
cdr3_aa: CASRDRAGVQPQHF

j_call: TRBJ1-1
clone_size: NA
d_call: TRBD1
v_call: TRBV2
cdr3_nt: TGTGCCAGCAACCCGGGACAGGGGCTGAACACTGAAGCTTTCTTT
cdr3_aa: CASNPGQGLNTEAFF